These 30 T cell receptor beta chains were all obtained from the same sample, sequenced in a study of Ad26.COV2.S vaccination and SARS-CoV-2 variants. The repertoire was sequenced with immunoSEQ multiplex PCR; TCRdb's copy has only in-frame clones and lacks some. This table has about 440,000 clones, around 88% appearing once. Stated treatment: about 20 received Ad26.COV2.S at low or high dose, single or two shots; about 5 received placebo; per-sample allocation not given. Samples analyzed were those drawn on day 63 after the first vaccine or placebo injection. Sequenced here: peripheral blood, sampled in a trial of Ad26.COV2.S vaccine versus placebo. The source is a person between 18 and 65 years old who received the Ad26.COV2.S COVID-19 vaccine or a placebo.

This chain links TRBV6-5 with TRBJ1-2; D remains unclear. The length of the CDR3 is 11 residues. V was clipped by 6 bases and J by 8 bases, with 10 bases between them. The germline V gene has CDR1 MNHEY and CDR2 SVGAGI. The CDR3 region is CASSRLGGYTF. The CDR3, as DNA: TGTGCCAGCAGCCGGTTGGGCGGCTACACCTTC.

The J gene is TRBJ2-7, the V gene TRBV30, with D tentatively TRBD1 (6 bases). The germline CDR1 and CDR2 sequences are GTSNPN and SVGIG (reference sequence). Between the trimmed V and J ends, which lost 1 base and 9 bases, there was a span of 13 bases. The CDR3 is 12 amino acids. This CDR3 is CAWSAGAKGQYF. In nucleotides, the CDR3 is TGTGCCTGGAGTGCAGGGGCAAAGGGGCAGTACTTC.

The table lists this clone with a count of one. The genes are TRBV9 and TRBJ1-1, with 8 bases aligning to TRBD1. The CDR3 runs 16 residues. V lost 4 bases, J lost 4 bases, and 12 bases stayed unmatched. The germline V gene encodes CDR1 SGDLS and CDR2 YYNGEE. The DNA of the CDR3 is TGTGCCAGCAGCCCTCGACAGGGGTTCGCGAGCACTGAAGCTTTCTTT. Its translation: CASSPRQGFASTEAFF.

The chain employs TRBV12-2 and TRBJ2-7; TRBD2 is taken as the D call from the table, unchecked against the DNA. TRBV12-2 is termed a pseudogene. The CDR3 loop spans 15 amino acids. The DNA of the CDR3 is TGTGCAAGTCGTAAACTAGCGGGTCCCTCCTACGAGCAGTACTTC. Translating it yields CASRKLAGPSYEQYF.

The J gene is TRBJ2-5, the V gene TRBV6-1, with D possibly called TRBD1 or TRBD2 (5 bases each). Germline CDR1 reads MNHNS; CDR2 reads SASEGT. V lost 3 bases to trimming and J lost 7 bases, with 18 bases between them. The CDR3 is 15 residues long. In DNA form, the CDR3 reads TGTGCCAGCAGTGATGGGGCCGGGGCGAGTGGGACCCAGTACTTC. It specifies CASSDGAGASGTQYF.

V gene TRBV6-1 combines with J gene TRBJ2-1; D may be TRBD1 (6 bases). The CDR3 loop spans 13 amino acids. CDR1 is MNHNS, CDR2 SASEGT, per germline. The V gene lost 2 bases and the J gene lost 4 bases, with 6 bases spanning the gap. CDR3 bases: TGTGCCAGCAGTGAAAGGGGGTACAATGAGCAGTTCTTC. Its translation is CASSERGYNEQFF.

This chain connects TRBV21-1 to TRBJ2-5. TRBV21-1 is a pseudogene. This CDR3 region has 15 residues. DNA for the CDR3: TGTGCCAGCAGCAAAGTGTGGGGTTGGAATGAGACCCAGTACTTC. Translating gives CASSKVWGWNETQYF.

This chain connects TRBV7-2 to TRBJ2-7, with D unresolved. Germline V gene data show CDR1 as SGHTA and CDR2 as FQGNSA. V was shortened by 2 bases and J by 3 bases, with 5 bases between the two germline ends. The CDR3 is made up of 12 amino acids. This CDR3 is CASSLTVYEQYF. The CDR3 bases are TGTGCCAGCAGCTTAACAGTCTACGAGCAGTACTTC.

This clone was counted many times. The rearrangement joins TRBV7-2 to TRBJ2-5; tentative D call: TRBD1 (6 bases). The CDR3 totals 13 residues. With 5 bases removed from V and 8 bases from J, the gap between germline ends came to 15 bases. Looked up from germline, CDR1 is SGHTA and CDR2 is FQGNSA. CDR3 amino acids: CASSADSSRTQYF. The CDR3 nucleotides read TGTGCCAGCAGCGCGGACAGCTCGCGAACCCAGTACTTC.

V and J are TRBV28 and TRBJ1-3; 8 bases match TRBD1. The J segment lost 4 bases and the V segment lost 5 bases, leaving 10 bases of the junction unmatched. This CDR3 is built from 16 residues. Germline CDR1 MDHEN, CDR2 SYDVKM. CDR3 nucleotide sequence: TGTGCCAGCAGTCGGGGCAGGGGGCGAGGCGGAAACACCATATATTTT. It is translated as CASSRGRGRGGNTIYF.

This chain joins TRBV12-3 or TRBV12-4 and TRBJ1-4; D uncertain. The CDR3 covers 11 residues. V dropped 6 bases and J dropped 8 bases, with 7 bases sitting between them. The CDR3 spells CASRRREKLFF. The DNA for the CDR3 is TGTGCCAGCAGAAGGAGGGAAAAACTGTTTTTT.

In its sample, this clone was seen once. The rearrangement joins TRBV9 to TRBJ2-2, with unresolved D. Trimming removed 9 bases from V and 6 bases from J, with 21 bases in between. Germline V gene sequence: CDR1 SGDLS, CDR2 YYNGEE. This CDR3 has 15 residues. The CDR3 loop reads CATSPGLELSGELFF. CDR3 in DNA: TGTGCCACCTCACCTGGGCTAGAGCTTTCCGGGGAGCTGTTTTTT. Full variable domain (missing parts from reference TRBV9 and TRBJ2-2): DSGVTQTPKHLITATGQRVTLRCSPRSGDLSVYWYQQSLDQGLQFLIQYYNGEERAKGNILERFSAQQFPDLHSELNLSSLELGDSALYFCATSPGLELSGELFFGEGSRLTVL.

The chain recombines TRBV6-4 with TRBJ2-3, with TRBD2 matching 7 bases. Unmatched junction bases numbered 7, after V lost 4 bases and J lost 0 bases. CDR1 and CDR2 (germline): MRHNA, SNTAGT. This CDR3 has 16 residues. Written as DNA, the CDR3 is TGTGCCAGCAGTGTGGAAGCGGGAATAAGCACAGATACGCAGTATTTT. Protein: CASSVEAGISTDTQYF.

This chain connects TRBV6-5 to TRBJ2-5, with TRBD2 matching 11 bases. This CDR3 comprises 15 residues. J was trimmed by 7 bases and V by 8 bases; bases with no gene match: 12. Germline-derived CDR1 and CDR2 are MNHEY and SVGAGI. In DNA, the CDR3 is TGTGCCAGCCGAACCGGGACTAGCGGTCCGGGGACCCAGTACTTC. Protein product: CASRTGTSGPGTQYF.

V and J are TRBV19 and TRBJ1-3; D gene uncertain. Germline loops: CDR1 LNHDA, CDR2 SQIVND (reference sequence). V lost 5 bases and J 7 bases, leaving 9 bases between the germline ends. This CDR3 comprises 12 residues. CDR3: CASSLTGNTIYF. CDR3 coding DNA: TGTGCCAGTAGTCTTACCGGGAACACCATATATTTT.

This clone was seen at least ten times. The rearrangement links TRBV6-2 or TRBV6-3 to TRBJ2-6; D ambiguous. CDR1 MNHEY and CDR2 SVGEGT come from the germline V gene. The CDR3 has 15 residues. Trimming pared 2 bases from V and 1 base from J, leaving 6 bases between. CDR3 protein: CASSYGQSGANVLTF. The CDR3 DNA follows: TGTGCCAGCAGTTACGGGCAATCTGGGGCCAACGTCCTGACTTTC.

The CDR3, as DNA: TGTGCCAGCAGCCGGGCTACAGGTGACCAAGAGACCCAGTACTTC. This translates into CASSRATGDQETQYF. The rearrangement links TRBV5-4 to TRBJ2-5; the D gene is possibly TRBD1 (5 bases). Trimming pared 4 bases from V and 0 bases from J, leaving 13 bases between. CDR3 length: 15 residues. CDR1 and CDR2 (germline): SGHNT, YYREEE (reference sequence).

Concerning this clone: Other DNA sequences in this sample translate to the same CDR3. V usage is TRBV5-4 and J usage is TRBJ2-1; no reliable D call. Trimming removed 0 bases from V and 0 bases from J, with 7 bases in between. This CDR3 has 15 residues. The germline V gene has CDR1 SGHNT and CDR2 YYREEE (reference sequence). In nucleotides, the CDR3 is TGTGCCAGCAGCTTGGAATTAGGCTCCTACAATGAGCAGTTCTTC. This codes for CASSLELGSYNEQFF. Looking up the rest from reference TRBV5-4 and TRBJ2-1 gives the full variable domain: ETGVTQSPTHLIKTRGQQVTLRCSSQSGHNTVSWYQQALGQGPQFIFQYYREEENGRGNFPPRFSGLQFPNYSSELNVNALELDDSALYLCASSLELGSYNEQFFGPGTRLTVL.

The chain carries TRBV28 and TRBJ1-5, with D possibly being TRBD1 (5 bases). Trimming left V 6 bases short and J 1 base short, with 13 bases between. Per germline, CDR1 MDHEN and CDR2 SYDVKM. There are 15 residues in the CDR3. In DNA form, the CDR3 reads TGTGCCAGCAGCACGGGACCGGGGAGCAATCAGCCCCAGCATTTT. Amino acids: CASSTGPGSNQPQHF.

V is TRBV28 and J is TRBJ1-2; the D is unclear. CDR3 length equals 14 residues. Germline V gives CDR1 MDHEN, CDR2 SYDVKM. Trimming stripped 4 bases from V and 8 bases from J, with 17 bases between. DNA for the CDR3: TGTGCCAGCAGTTCAGTACAGTCCGCTCGAGGCTACACCTTC. Protein sequence: CASSSVQSARGYTF.

The gene calls are TRBV20-1 and TRBJ2-4; D unclear. The CDR3 length is 11 residues. Trimming took off 2 bases at V and 6 bases at J, with 5 bases between the two ends. The V gene's germline CDR1 is DFQATT and CDR2 SNEGSKA (reference sequence). CDR3 amino acids: CSARNANIQYF. The DNA for the CDR3 is TGCAGTGCTAGAAACGCAAACATTCAGTACTTC.

CDR3 protein: CASSETSRNEQFF. The CDR3 nucleotides are TGTGCCAGCAGCGAAACTAGCCGCAATGAGCAGTTCTTC. This chain joins TRBV7-3 and TRBJ2-1; D may be TRBD2 (6 bases). The CDR3 spans 13 residues. Germline V gives CDR1 SGHTA, CDR2 FQGTGA. V was pared by 5 bases and J by 6 bases, with 11 bases between.

The CDR3 here is CASSPGAGGSSSYNEQFF. As DNA, the CDR3 is TGTGCCAGCAGTCCTGGGGCGGGAGGGAGTAGCTCCTACAATGAGCAGTTCTTC. The chain has TRBV27 and TRBJ2-1, with 9 bases fitting TRBD2. J was trimmed by 0 bases and V by 5 bases; bases with no gene match: 11. Germline CDR1 MNHEY, CDR2 SMNVEV (reference sequence). This CDR3 spans 18 amino acids.

The chain carries TRBV28 and TRBJ1-5, with no clear D. V lost 6 bases and J 10 bases, leaving 19 bases between the germline ends. Germline CDR1 reads MDHEN; CDR2 reads SYDVKM. The CDR3 length is 14 residues. CDR3 loop: CASRPPGPQAPQHF. Written as DNA, the CDR3 is TGTGCCAGCAGACCTCCGGGCCCTCAGGCCCCCCAGCATTTT.

This clone appeared once. This chain joins TRBV7-3 and TRBJ2-2; 7 nucleotides align to TRBD2. The J segment lost 1 base and the V segment lost 1 base, leaving 3 bases of the junction unmatched. The CDR3 totals 16 residues. The germline gives CDR1 SGHTA, CDR2 FQGTGA. CDR3: CASSLKAGKNTGELFF. In DNA, the CDR3 is TGTGCCAGCAGCTTAAAAGCGGGAAAGAACACCGGGGAGCTGTTTTTT.

The J gene is TRBJ1-2, the V gene TRBV5-6, with a tentative D call TRBD1 (5 bases). Trimming pared 4 bases from V and 1 base from J, leaving 11 bases between. The length of the CDR3 is 14 residues. Germline V gene sequence: CDR1 SGHDT, CDR2 YYEEEE. The CDR3 sequence: CASSHRGVNYGYTF. The DNA of the CDR3 is TGTGCCAGCAGCCACCGGGGGGTTAACTATGGCTACACCTTC.

The chain carries TRBV2 and TRBJ1-3; 7 bases fit TRBD1. The CDR3 consists of 18 residues. The V segment lost 7 bases and the J segment 1 base; nucleotides outside the gene matches: 16. CDR1 is SNHLY and CDR2 is FYNNEI in the germline V gene. Written as DNA, the CDR3 is TGTGCCAGCAATGCGGGTCCCGTGGGGGACAGATCTGGAAACACCATATATTTT. This codes for CASNAGPVGDRSGNTIYF.

The V gene is TRBV6-5, the J gene TRBJ1-5, with D uncertain. The CDR3 consists of 14 residues. Germline values: CDR1 MNHEY, CDR2 SVGAGI. Trimming pared 6 bases from V and 2 bases from J, leaving 11 bases between. CDR3 bases: TGTGCCAGCAGGCCTCAAAGAGGCAATCAGCCCCAGCATTTT. It is translated as CASRPQRGNQPQHF.

The chain combines TRBV15 with TRBJ1-5, with TRBD1 matching 7 bases. Germline V gives CDR1 LNHNV, CDR2 YYDKDF (reference sequence). The J segment lost 2 bases and the V segment lost 5 bases, leaving 6 bases of the junction unmatched. The CDR3 is 15 residues long. The CDR3 DNA sequence: TGTGCCACCAGCTCCACAGGGGACGGCAATCAGCCCCAGCATTTT. Residues: CATSSTGDGNQPQHF.

The V gene is TRBV5-4, the J gene TRBJ1-3; D possibly corresponds to TRBD1 (6 bases). V gave up 4 bases and J gave up 2 bases, with 13 bases separating them. CDR1 SGHNT and CDR2 YYREEE come from the germline V gene (reference sequence). The CDR3 spans 15 residues. The CDR3 is CASSLSAGAGNTIYF. The CDR3 DNA reads TGTGCCAGCAGCCTATCGGCAGGGGCTGGAAACACCATATATTTT. Together with reference TRBV5-4 and TRBJ1-3, the CDR3 gives the full variable domain: ETGVTQSPTHLIKTRGQQVTLRCSSQSGHNTVSWYQQALGQGPQFIFQYYREEENGRGNFPPRFSGLQFPNYSSELNVNALELDDSALYLCASSLSAGAGNTIYFGEGSWLTVV.